The present T cell receptor beta chain was sequenced within a study of blood T cells in healthy people across ages (dated by TCRdb to between 2015 and 2017). Describing the broader study: Template switching captured roughly one uniquely barcoded TCR beta cDNA molecule per two T cells in model experiments. Age-related changes in TCR beta repertoire diversity were measured in the study by deep sequencing normalized with unique cDNA molecular identifiers. Four age groups were formed from the donors: young (average approximately 15 years), middle-aged (around 39), aged (about 62) and long-lived (82). To avoid experimental bias, donors of different ages were spread randomly across the sequencing lanes. For two donors (one aged 18 to 30 and one aged 80 or older), the study analyzed two additional independent replicas of 1 million unique cDNA reads from the same blood draw.

General conclusions and limits of the study: Observed TCR beta diversity correlated strongly with the percentage of naive T cells measured by flow cytometry. Estimates of total diversity based on one million sequenced T cells were regarded as lower bounds and as underestimates. Compared with the aged group, the long-lived group had more naive CD4+ T cells, fewer expanded clones and increased TCR diversity, suggesting age selection. Because the CMV infection status of the donors was unknown, age-related changes in expanded clonotypes may potentially have been confounded. As age increased, observed TCR beta diversity per million T cells dropped in a roughly linear way, and a significant reduction was already evident by age 40. Conclusive comparison of naive and antigen-experienced compartments was prevented by the profiling of bulk unsorted PBMCs.

This clonotype has only a few counts. What this receptor recognizes is not known. Base qualities are not recorded, but no much larger clone differs from it by a single base. Systemically healthy Caucasian individuals from Russia, some 36 in total and aged about 6 to 95 years, were included as donors. Each donor gave about 10 milliliters of peripheral blood, drawn into EDTA-treated Vacutainer tubes. Ficoll-Paque density-gradient centrifugation was used to isolate PBMCs, with at least 6 million obtained per sample. Total RNA, at least 5 micrograms per sample, was extracted from PBMCs with Trizol reagent. For every donor, flow cytometry on a PBMC aliquot measured the percentage of naive CD45RAhigh/CD27high T cells. Measured from the cysteine to the phenylalanine, the CDR3 is 15 residues long. Only the CDR3 DNA stays, 45 bases, in frame from base 1. Clipping removes 7 bases from V and 7 bases from J, with 10 as the unmatched junction base count. CDR1 is given as MNHEY and CDR2 as SVGAGI, both from the germline V gene.

Receptor libraries were prepared by 5' RACE. Instrument used: Illumina HiSeq 2500. The second PCR ran for roughly 6 to 11 cycles and used a J-beta primer mix along with a sample-barcoded 5' primer. Each TCR beta cDNA molecule received a unique molecular identifier from a template-switch 5' adaptor carrying 12 random nucleotides. Each sample yielded at least 2.5 million CDR3-containing paired-end reads. The Mint cDNA synthesis kit, primed by a TRBC-specific oligonucleotide, was used to synthesize first-strand cDNA from all RNA. After uracil-DNA glycosylase treatment, a first 18-cycle PCR used universal primers M1SS and BC2_uni_R on all cDNA. Under the source paper's analysis protocol: For normalization, 1 million high-quality reads were randomly selected from each sample, with every read carrying a distinct molecular identifier. Instead of being binned into consensus sequences, reads that shared molecular identifiers were thrown out. MiTCR, run with a Q25 quality threshold and the strictest error-elimination algorithm, handled CDR3 identification, clonotype clustering and error correction. A nonparametric unseen species model using Euler transformation provided a lower-bound estimate of total TCR beta diversity. The raw public reads went through TCRdb reprocessing: fastp at Q25, MiXCR clone calling, in-frame beta chains kept. Entries are consolidated by CDR3 protein sequence, retaining the most common genes and DNA. These V and J calls originate from TCRdb's pipeline instead of the authors' own analysis. Counted in this sample were about 1,500,000 distinct CDR3 sequences; 28% of them appeared once. Roughly 8% of the sample belongs to the ten largest clones.

The rearranged chain carries TRBV6-5 and TRBJ2-1; TRBD2 fits 10 bases in the junction. The clonotype was recovered from a woman aged 25-40 years in good health. The specimen sequenced was blood. The nucleotide sequence reads as follows: TGTGCCAGCAACCAAGCGGGGGGGCCGAGGAATGAGCAGTTCTTC. Translated, it gives CASNQAGGPRNEQFF.